This entry concerns a single T cell receptor beta chain. Antigen unknown. These data originate in a study of radiation and T cells in renal cell carcinoma. Study-level background: Nephrectomy followed 15 Gy stereotactic body radiation by 4 weeks. Study-wide results and caveats: In blood, top tumor clones expanded by 2 weeks, shrinking by 4.

Between the trimmed V and J ends, which lost 5 bases and 1 base, there was a span of 8 bases. The CDR3 contains 13 residues. CDR1 and CDR2 from the germline V gene are SGHVS and FNYEAQ. The method was immunoSEQ multiplex PCR; TCRdb's version includes in-frame clones alone and lacks a portion of them. The sample yields approximately 120,000 clones, roughly 85% seen once. Time point indicated: baseline pretreatment blood. Treatment here: 15 Gy SBRT to primary tumor, nephrectomy 4 weeks later. Radiation-treated patients gave blood at baseline, week 2 and week 4. The tumor was a clear cell renal cell carcinoma.

This sample comprised blood, obtained from a patient whose treatment included radiotherapy and nephrectomy. The gene calls are TRBV7-6 and TRBJ1-1, with D maybe TRBD1 (5 bases). This TCR was sampled from an older woman with renal cell carcinoma. CDR3 nucleotide sequence: TGTGCCAGCAGCCGCGGACAGAACACTGAAGCTTTCTTT. It specifies CASSRGQNTEAFF.